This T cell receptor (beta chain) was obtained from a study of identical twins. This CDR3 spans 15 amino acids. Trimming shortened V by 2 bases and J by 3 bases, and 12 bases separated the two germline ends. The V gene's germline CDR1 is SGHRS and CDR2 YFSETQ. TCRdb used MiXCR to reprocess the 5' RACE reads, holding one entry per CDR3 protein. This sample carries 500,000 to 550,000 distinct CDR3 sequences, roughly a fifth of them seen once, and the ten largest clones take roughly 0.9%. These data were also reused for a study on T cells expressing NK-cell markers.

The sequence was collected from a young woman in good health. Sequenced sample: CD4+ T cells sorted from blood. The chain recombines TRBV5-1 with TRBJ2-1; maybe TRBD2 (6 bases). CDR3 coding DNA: TGCGCCAGCAGCTTCGACGGGAGATTCTACAATGAGCAGTTCTTC. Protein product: CASSFDGRFYNEQFF.